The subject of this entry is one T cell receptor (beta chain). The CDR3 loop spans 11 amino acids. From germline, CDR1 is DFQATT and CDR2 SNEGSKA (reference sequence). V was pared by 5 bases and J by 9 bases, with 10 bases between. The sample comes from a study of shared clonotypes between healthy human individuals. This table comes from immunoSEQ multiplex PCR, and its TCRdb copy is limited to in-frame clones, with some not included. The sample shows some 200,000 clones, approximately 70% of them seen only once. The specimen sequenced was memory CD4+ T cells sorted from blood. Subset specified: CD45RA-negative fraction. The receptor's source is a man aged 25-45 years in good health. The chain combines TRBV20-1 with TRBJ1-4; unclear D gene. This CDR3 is CSAFLGKKLFF. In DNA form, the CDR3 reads TGCAGTGCTTTTTTGGGGAAAAAACTGTTTTTT.